This TCR beta chain was captured in a study of blood T cell repertoires in COVID-19. Background on the study: Sites in the United States, Italy and Spain provided acute and convalescent COVID-19 samples. T cells, B-cell-depleted T cells, or PBMCs provided the cDNA or gDNA that served as material.

In the original processing: Researchers report that nucleated cell counts were estimated from reference gene primer amplification. The repertoire was sequenced with immunoSEQ multiplex PCR; TCRdb's copy has only in-frame clones and lacks some. For V, J and clone size, that table is used; D and trimming come from the DNA. Of 150,000 to 200,000 clones listed, more than 80% were seen once; the top ten hold approximately 10%. Per germline, CDR1 SNHLY and CDR2 FYNNEI. The CDR3 sequence is 15 residues long. Trimming took off 0 bases at V and 7 bases at J, with 10 bases between the two ends. This clone has more than one count but fewer than ten.

Sample: peripheral blood. This chain links TRBV2 with TRBJ1-6; tentative D call: TRBD1 (6 bases). The sequence came from a human donor in a cohort sampled during active COVID-19. CDR3 DNA: TGTGCCAGCAGTGAAGCCGGACAGTCGAATTCACCCCTCCACTTT. Its translation is CASSEAGQSNSPLHF.